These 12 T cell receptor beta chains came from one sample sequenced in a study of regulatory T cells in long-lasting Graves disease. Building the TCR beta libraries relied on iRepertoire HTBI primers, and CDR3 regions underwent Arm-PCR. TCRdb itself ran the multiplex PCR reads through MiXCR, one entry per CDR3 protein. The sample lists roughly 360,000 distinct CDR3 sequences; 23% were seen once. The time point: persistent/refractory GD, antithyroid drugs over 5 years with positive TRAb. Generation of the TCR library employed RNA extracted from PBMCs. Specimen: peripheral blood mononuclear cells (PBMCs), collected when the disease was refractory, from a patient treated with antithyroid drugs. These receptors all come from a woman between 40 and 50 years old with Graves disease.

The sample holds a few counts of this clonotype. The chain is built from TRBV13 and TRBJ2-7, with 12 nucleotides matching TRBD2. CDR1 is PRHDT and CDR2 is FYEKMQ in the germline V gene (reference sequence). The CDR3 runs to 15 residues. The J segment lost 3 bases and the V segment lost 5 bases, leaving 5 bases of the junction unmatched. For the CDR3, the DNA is TGTGCCAGCAGCAAGACTAGCGGGGGAGTCTACGAGCAGTACTTC. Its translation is CASSKTSGGVYEQYF.

CDR3 coding DNA: TGTGCCAGCACCCCGCTAGGCGGGAACACCGGGGAGCTGTTTTTT. Translating gives CASTPLGGNTGELFF. This sequence joins TRBV5-5 and TRBJ2-2; D unresolved. This CDR3 has 15 amino acids. Germline V gene lookup returns CDR1 SGHKS and CDR2 YYEKEE (reference sequence). The germline V and J ends were trimmed by 6 bases and 1 base, with 13 bases remaining between them.

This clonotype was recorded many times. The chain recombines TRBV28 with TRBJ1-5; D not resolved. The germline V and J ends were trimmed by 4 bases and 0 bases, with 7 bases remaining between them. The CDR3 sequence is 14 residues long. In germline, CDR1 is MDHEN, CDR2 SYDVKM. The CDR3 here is CASSSSLSNQPQHF. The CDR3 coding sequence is TGTGCCAGCAGTTCAAGCCTTAGCAATCAGCCCCAGCATTTT.

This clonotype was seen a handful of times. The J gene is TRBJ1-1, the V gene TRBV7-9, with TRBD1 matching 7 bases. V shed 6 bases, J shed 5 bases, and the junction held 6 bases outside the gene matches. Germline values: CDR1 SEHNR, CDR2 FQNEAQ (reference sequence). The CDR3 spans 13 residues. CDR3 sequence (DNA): TGTGCCAGCAGGCAACAGGGGTATACTGAAGCTTTCTTT. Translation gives CASRQQGYTEAFF.

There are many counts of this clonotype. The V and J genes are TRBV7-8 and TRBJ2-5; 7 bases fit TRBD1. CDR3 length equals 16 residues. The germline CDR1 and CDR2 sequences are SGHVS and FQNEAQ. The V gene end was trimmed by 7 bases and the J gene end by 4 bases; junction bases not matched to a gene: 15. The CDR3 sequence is CASTDRAARRPETQYF. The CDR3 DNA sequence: TGTGCCAGCACCGACAGGGCAGCCCGACGCCCAGAGACCCAGTACTTC.

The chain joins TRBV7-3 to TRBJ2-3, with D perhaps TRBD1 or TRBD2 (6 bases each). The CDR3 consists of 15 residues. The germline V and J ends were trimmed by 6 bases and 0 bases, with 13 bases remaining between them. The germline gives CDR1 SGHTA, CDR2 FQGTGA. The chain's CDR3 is CASRGGQQSTDTQYF. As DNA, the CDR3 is TGTGCCAGCAGGGGAGGACAGCAGAGCACAGATACGCAGTATTTT.

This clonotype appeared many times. The CDR3 region is CSVGGGGETQYF. DNA for the CDR3: TGCAGCGTCGGTGGGGGAGGCGAGACCCAGTACTTC. V is TRBV29-1 and J is TRBJ2-5; a possible D gene is TRBD2 (6 bases). V was clipped by 6 bases and J by 5 bases, with 13 bases between them. The CDR3 consists of 12 residues. The germline V gene encodes CDR1 SQVTM and CDR2 ANQGSEA.

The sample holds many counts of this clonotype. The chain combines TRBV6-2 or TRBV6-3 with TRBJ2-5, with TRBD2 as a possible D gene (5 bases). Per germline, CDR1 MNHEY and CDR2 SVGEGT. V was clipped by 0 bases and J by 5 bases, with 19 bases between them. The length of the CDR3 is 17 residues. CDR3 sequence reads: CASSYSRTPPQWETQYF. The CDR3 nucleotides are TGTGCCAGCAGTTACTCTAGGACTCCTCCGCAGTGGGAGACCCAGTACTTC.

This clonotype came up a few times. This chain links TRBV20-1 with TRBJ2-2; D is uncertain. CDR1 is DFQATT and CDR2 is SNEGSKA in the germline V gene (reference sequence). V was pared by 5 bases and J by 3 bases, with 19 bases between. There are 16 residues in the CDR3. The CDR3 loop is CSADRTRLPDTGELFF. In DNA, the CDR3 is TGCAGTGCTGACCGCACGAGGTTACCCGACACCGGGGAGCTGTTTTTT.

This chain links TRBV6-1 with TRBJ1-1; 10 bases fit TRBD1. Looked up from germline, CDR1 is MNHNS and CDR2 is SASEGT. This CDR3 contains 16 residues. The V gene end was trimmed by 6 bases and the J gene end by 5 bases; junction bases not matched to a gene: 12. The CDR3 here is CASSKLGQGVWTEAFF. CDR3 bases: TGTGCCAGCAGCAAATTAGGACAGGGGGTGTGGACTGAAGCTTTCTTT.

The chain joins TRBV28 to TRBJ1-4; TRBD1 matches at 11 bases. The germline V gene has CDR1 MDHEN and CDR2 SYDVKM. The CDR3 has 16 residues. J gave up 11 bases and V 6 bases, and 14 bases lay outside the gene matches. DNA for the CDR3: TGTGCCAGCAGACTCACCGGACAGGGGGCGAGCGGGAAACTGTTTTTT. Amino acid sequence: CASRLTGQGASGKLFF.

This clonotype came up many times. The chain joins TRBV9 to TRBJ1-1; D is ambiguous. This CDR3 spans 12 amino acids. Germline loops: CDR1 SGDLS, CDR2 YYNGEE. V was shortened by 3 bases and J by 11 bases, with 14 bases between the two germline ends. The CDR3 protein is CASSERTSGAFF. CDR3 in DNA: TGTGCCAGCAGCGAACGGACCTCGGGGGCTTTCTTT.